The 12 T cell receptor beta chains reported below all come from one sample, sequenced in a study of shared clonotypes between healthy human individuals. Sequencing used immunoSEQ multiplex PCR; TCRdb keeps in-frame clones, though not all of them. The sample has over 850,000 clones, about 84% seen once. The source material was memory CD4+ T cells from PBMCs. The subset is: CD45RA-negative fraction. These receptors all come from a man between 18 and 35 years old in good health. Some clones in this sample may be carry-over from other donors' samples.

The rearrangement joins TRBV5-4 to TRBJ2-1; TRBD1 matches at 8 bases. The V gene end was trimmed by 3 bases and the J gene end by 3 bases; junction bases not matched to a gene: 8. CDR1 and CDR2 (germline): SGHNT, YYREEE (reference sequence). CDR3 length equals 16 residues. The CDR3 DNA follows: TGTGCCAGCAGCTGGACCCAGGGGGCGGTCTACAATGAGCAGTTCTTC. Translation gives CASSWTQGAVYNEQFF.

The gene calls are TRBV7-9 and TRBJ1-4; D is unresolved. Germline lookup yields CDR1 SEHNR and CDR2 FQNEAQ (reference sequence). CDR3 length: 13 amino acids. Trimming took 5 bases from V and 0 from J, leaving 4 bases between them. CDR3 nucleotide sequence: TGTGCCAGCAGCAAGTCAACTAATGAAAAACTGTTTTTT. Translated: CASSKSTNEKLFF.

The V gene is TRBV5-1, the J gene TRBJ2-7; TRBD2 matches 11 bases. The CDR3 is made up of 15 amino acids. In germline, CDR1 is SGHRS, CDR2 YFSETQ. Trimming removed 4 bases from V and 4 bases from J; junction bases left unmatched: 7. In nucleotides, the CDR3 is TGCGCCAGCAGCAAGACTAGCGGGGCGGGTTACGAGCAGTACTTC. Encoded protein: CASSKTSGAGYEQYF.

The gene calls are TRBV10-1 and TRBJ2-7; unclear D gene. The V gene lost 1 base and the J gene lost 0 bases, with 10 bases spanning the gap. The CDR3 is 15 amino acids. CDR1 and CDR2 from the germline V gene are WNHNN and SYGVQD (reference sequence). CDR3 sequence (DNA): TGCGCCAGCAGTGAGTGGAAGGCAGGCTCCTACGAGCAGTACTTC. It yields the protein CASSEWKAGSYEQYF.

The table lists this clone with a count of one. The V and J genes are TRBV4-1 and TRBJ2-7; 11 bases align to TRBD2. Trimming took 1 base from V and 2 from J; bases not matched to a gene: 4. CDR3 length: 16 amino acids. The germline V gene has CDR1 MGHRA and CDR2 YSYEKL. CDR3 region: CASSQGLAGYTYEQYF. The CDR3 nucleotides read TGCGCCAGCAGCCAAGGACTAGCGGGATATACCTACGAGCAGTACTTC.

DNA for the CDR3: TGTGCCAGTAGTATCGGACTAGCGGGATTTCAAGAGACCCAGTACTTC. It translates to CASSIGLAGFQETQYF. The chain combines TRBV19 with TRBJ2-5, with 12 bases that match TRBD2. The CDR3 is 16 residues long. From germline, CDR1 is LNHDA and CDR2 SQIVND (reference sequence). V shed 3 bases and J 2 bases; nucleotides not matched to a gene: 4.

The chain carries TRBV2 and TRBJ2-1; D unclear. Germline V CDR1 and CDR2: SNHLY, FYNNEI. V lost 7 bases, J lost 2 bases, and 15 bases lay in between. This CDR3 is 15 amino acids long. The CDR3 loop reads CASKVELDTYNEQFF. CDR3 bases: TGTGCCAGCAAAGTTGAGCTAGATACCTACAATGAGCAGTTCTTC.

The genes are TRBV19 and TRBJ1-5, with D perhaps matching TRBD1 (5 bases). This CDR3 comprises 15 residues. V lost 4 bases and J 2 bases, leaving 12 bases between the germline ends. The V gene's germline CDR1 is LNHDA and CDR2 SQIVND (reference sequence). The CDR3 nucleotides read TGTGCCAGTAGTAAACGGGGCGGGGGCAATCAGCCCCAGCATTTT. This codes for CASSKRGGGNQPQHF.

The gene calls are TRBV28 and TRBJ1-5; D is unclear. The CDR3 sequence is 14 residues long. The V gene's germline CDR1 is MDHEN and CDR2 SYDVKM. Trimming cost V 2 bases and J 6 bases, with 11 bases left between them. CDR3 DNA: TGTGCCAGCAGTTTACCCGAGGTATTTCAGCCCCAGCATTTT. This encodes CASSLPEVFQPQHF. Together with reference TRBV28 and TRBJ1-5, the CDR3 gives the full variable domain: DVKVTQSSRYLVKRTGEKVFLECVQDMDHENMFWYRQDPGLGLRLIYFSYDVKMKEKGDIPEGYSVSREKKERFSLILESASTNQTSMYLCASSLPEVFQPQHFGDGTRLSIL.

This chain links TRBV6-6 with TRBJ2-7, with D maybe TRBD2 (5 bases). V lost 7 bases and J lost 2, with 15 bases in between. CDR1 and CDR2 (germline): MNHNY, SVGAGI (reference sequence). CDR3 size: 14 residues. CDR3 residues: CASTRGIFPYEQYF. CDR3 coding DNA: TGTGCCAGCACGCGAGGGATATTCCCCTACGAGCAGTACTTC.

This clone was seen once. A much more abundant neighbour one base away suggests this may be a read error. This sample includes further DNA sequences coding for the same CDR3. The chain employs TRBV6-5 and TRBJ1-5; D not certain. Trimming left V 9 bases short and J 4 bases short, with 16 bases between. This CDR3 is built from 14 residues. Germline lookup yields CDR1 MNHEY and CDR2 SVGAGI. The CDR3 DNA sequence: TGTGCCAGTAGTCCCCGCAGCTTTAATCAGCCCCAGCATTTT. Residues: CASSPRSFNQPQHF.

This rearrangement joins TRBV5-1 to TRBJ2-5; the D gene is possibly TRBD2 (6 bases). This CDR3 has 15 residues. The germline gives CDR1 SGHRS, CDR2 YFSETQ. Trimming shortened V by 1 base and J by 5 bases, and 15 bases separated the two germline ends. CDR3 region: CASSLYGASAETQYF. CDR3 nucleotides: TGCGCCAGCAGCTTGTACGGGGCTAGCGCGGAGACCCAGTACTTC.